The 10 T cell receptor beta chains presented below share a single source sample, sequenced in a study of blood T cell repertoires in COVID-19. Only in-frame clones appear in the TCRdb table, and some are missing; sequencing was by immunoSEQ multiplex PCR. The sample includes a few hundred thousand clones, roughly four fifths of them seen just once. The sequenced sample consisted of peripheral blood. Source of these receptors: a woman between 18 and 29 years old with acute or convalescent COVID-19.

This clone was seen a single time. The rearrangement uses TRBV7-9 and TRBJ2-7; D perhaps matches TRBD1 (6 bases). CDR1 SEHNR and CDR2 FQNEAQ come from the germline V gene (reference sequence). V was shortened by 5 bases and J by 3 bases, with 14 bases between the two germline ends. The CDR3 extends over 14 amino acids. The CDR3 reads CASSVSQGNYEQYF. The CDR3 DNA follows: TGTGCCAGCAGCGTATCACAGGGAAACTACGAGCAGTACTTC.

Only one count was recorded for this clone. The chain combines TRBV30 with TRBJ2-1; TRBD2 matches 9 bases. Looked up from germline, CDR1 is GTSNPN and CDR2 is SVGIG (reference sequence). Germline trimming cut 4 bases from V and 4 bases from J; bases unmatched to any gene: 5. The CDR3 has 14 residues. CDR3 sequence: CAWNRLAEYNEQFF. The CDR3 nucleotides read TGTGCCTGGAATCGACTAGCGGAATACAATGAGCAGTTCTTC.

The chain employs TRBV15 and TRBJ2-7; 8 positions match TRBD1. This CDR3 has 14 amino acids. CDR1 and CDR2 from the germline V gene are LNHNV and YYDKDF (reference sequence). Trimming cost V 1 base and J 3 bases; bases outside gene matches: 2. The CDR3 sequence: CATSRGQGFYEQYF. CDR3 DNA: TGTGCCACCAGCAGAGGACAGGGGTTCTACGAGCAGTACTTC. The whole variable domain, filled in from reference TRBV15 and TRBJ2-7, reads DAMVIQNPRYQVTQFGKPVTLSCSQTLNHNVMYWYQQKSSQAPKLLFHYYDKDFNNEADTPDNFQSRRPNTSFCFLDIRSPGLGDTAMYLCATSRGQGFYEQYFGPGTRLTVT.

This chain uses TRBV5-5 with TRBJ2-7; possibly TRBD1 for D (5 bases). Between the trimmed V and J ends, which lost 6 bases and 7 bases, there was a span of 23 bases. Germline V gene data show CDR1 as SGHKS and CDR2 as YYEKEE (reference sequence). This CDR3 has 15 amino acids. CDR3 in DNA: TGTGCCAGCACCCTTGAAAGGGCAGGGCGTAGTGAGCAGTACTTC. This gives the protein CASTLERAGRSEQYF.

DNA for the CDR3: TGCGCCAGCAGTGCGAGCACGGGATCCCAAGAGACCCAGTACTTC. Its translation is CASSASTGSQETQYF. The rearrangement links TRBV10-1 to TRBJ2-5; TRBD2 is a possible D gene (5 bases). The CDR3 spans 15 residues. CDR1 is WNHNN and CDR2 is SYGVQD in the germline V gene (reference sequence). V gave up 4 bases and J gave up 1 base, with 13 bases separating them.

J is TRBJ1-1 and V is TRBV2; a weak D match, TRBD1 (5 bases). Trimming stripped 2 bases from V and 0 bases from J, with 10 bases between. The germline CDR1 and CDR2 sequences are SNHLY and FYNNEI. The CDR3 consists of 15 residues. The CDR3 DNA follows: TGTGCCAGCAGTGAAACCAGGGCCATGAACACTGAAGCTTTCTTT. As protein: CASSETRAMNTEAFF.

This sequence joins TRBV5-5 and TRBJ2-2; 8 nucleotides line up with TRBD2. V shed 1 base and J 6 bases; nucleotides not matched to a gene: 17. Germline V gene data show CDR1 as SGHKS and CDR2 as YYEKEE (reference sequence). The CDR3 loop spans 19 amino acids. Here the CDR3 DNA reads TGTGCCAGCAGCTTGCCCCCCTCGACTAGCGCACGATTGCCCGGGGAGCTGTTTTTT. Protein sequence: CASSLPPSTSARLPGELFF.

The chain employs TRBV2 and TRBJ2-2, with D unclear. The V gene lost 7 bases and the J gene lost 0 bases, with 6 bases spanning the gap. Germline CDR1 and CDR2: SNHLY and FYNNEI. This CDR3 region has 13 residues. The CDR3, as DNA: TGTGCCAGCACCCAGTCGAACACCGGGGAGCTGTTTTTT. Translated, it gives CASTQSNTGELFF.

CDR3 protein: CASSLYNQASFGTDTQYF. The CDR3 DNA reads as TGTGCCAGCAGCTTATATAATCAGGCCTCCTTTGGCACAGATACGCAGTATTTT. The rearrangement uses TRBV7-9 and TRBJ2-3; D is ambiguous. This CDR3 has 18 amino acids. Germline assignment: CDR1 SEHNR and CDR2 FQNEAQ (reference sequence). Trimming took off 2 bases at V and 1 base at J, with 19 bases between the two ends.

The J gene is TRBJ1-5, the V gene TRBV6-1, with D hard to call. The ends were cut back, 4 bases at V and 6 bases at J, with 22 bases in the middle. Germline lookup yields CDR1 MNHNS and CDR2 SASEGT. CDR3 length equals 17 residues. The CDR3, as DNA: TGTGCCAGCAGTGGACAAAGCGGACCGAGACGGGGTCAGCCCCAGCATTTT. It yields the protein CASSGQSGPRRGQPQHF.